These 6 T cell receptor beta chains originate from one sample sequenced in a study of beta chain bispecific antibodies for T cell cancers. Study-wide results and caveats: In these mixed samples, most targeted TRBV reads derived from the leukemia cell line.

Blood mononuclear cells were expanded for approximately 3 days using either OKT3 anti-CD3 antibody or CD3/CD28 beads. TCRdb redid the calling of the 5' RACE reads with MiXCR, one entry per CDR3 protein. The data contain about 9,600 distinct CDR3 sequences, about 2% of them singletons. These receptors' targets are unknown. The input for sequencing was T cells from a healthy donor cultured with Jurkat leukemia cells, taken from a culture containing an anti-CD19 bispecific antibody. These receptors originate from a human donor in good health. Some clones in this sample may be carry-over from other donors' samples.

This clonotype was counted many times. The chain has TRBV4-1 and TRBJ1-4; D not certain. The CDR3 sequence is 13 residues long. Germline V gene sequence: CDR1 MGHRA, CDR2 YSYEKL. V gave up 7 bases and J gave up 4 bases, with 10 bases separating them. The CDR3 coding sequence is TGCGCCAGCAAGGGTTTAGGTAATGAAAAACTGTTTTTT. Protein: CASKGLGNEKLFF.

This clonotype was detected ten times or more. The J gene is TRBJ2-6, the V gene TRBV11-2; tentative D call: TRBD1 (5 bases). Looked up from germline, CDR1 is SGHAT and CDR2 is FQNNGV. Between the trimmed V and J ends, which lost 6 bases and 8 bases, there was a span of 11 bases. CDR3 size: 13 residues. The DNA of the CDR3 is TGTGCCAGCAGTTCAGGGTTGTCCAACGTCCTGACTTTC. Amino acids: CASSSGLSNVLTF.

This clonotype came up many times. V and J are TRBV20-1 and TRBJ2-5, with TRBD2 matching over 10 bases. V trimming: 3 bases; J trimming: 1 base; junction bases outside the gene matches: 8. The germline V gene encodes CDR1 DFQATT and CDR2 SNEGSKA (reference sequence). This CDR3 spans 16 amino acids. CDR3 nucleotides: TGCAGTGCTAGCGAGTCCCGGACTAGCGGCCAAGAGACCCAGTACTTC. This encodes CSASESRTSGQETQYF.

At least ten counts were recorded for this clonotype. The chain joins TRBV5-4 to TRBJ2-1; no clear D gene. Germline assignment: CDR1 SGHNT and CDR2 YYREEE (reference sequence). The V gene lost 3 bases and the J gene lost 0 bases, with 13 bases spanning the gap. This CDR3 comprises 16 residues. The CDR3 DNA reads as TGTGCCAGCAGCTCGGGTGGTAGAAGCTCCTACAATGAGCAGTTCTTC. It yields the protein CASSSGGRSSYNEQFF.

This clonotype showed up many times. This chain connects TRBV15 to TRBJ2-2, with D unresolved. Germline V gene data show CDR1 as LNHNV and CDR2 as YYDKDF (reference sequence). The CDR3 contains 17 residues. V lost 5 bases, J lost 1 base, and 17 bases lay in between. CDR3 in DNA: TGTGCCACCAGCTTTCGTCTTGGGCCGGAGAACACCGGGGAGCTGTTTTTT. This codes for CATSFRLGPENTGELFF.

In this sample, this clonotype turned up many times. The chain uses TRBV5-4 and TRBJ2-2; D uncertain. CDR3 length: 13 amino acids. The ends were cut back, 5 bases at V and 1 base at J, with 6 bases in the middle. Germline V gene lookup returns CDR1 SGHNT and CDR2 YYREEE (reference sequence). CDR3 sequence: CASSNGNTGELFF. The DNA of the CDR3 is TGTGCCAGCAGTAATGGGAACACCGGGGAGCTGTTTTTT. Variable domain in full (rest from reference TRBV5-4 and TRBJ2-2): ETGVTQSPTHLIKTRGQQVTLRCSSQSGHNTVSWYQQALGQGPQFIFQYYREEENGRGNFPPRFSGLQFPNYSSELNVNALELDDSALYLCASSNGNTGELFFGEGSRLTVL.